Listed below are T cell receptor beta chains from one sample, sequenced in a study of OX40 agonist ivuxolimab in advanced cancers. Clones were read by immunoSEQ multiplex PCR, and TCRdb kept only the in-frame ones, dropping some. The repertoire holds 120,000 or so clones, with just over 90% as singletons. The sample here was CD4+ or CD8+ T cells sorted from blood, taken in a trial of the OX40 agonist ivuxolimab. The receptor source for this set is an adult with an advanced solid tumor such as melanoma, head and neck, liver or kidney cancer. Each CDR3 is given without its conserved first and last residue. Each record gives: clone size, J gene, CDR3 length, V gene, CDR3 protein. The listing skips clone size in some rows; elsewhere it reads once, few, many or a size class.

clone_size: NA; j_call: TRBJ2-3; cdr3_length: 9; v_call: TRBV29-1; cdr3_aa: SASETDTQY
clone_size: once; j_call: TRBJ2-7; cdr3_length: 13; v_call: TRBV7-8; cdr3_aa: ASSLGGRPTYEQY
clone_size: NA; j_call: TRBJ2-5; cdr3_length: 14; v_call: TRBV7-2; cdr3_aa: ASSFQLAGGLETQY
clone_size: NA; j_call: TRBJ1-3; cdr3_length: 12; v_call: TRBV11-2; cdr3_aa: ASRFGRSGNTIY
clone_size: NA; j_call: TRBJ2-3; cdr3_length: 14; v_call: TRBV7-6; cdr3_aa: ASSSETGRGTDTQY
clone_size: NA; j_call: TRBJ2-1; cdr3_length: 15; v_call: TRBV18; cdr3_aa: ASSTQTVLADKFFQF
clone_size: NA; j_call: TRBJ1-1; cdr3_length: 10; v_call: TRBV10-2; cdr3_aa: ASSEQRTEAF
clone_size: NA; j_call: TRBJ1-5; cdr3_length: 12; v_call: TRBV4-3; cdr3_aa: ASSQGSYNQPQH
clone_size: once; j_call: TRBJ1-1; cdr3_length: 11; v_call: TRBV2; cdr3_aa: ASSVVVSTEAF
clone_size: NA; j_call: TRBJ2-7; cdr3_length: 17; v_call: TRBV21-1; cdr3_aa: ASSNHLFPSGGSSYEQY
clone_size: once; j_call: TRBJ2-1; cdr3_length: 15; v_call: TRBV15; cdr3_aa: ATSRDLGGALSYEQF
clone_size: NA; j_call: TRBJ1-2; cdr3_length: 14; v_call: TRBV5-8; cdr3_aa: ASSLRWKEVTYGYT
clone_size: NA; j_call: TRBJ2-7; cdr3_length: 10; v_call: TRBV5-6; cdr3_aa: ASSSYSYEQY
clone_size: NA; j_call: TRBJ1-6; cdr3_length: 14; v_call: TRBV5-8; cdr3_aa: ASSLGVQGRRSPLH
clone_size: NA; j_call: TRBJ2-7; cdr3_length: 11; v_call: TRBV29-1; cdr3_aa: SVTGPSSYEQY
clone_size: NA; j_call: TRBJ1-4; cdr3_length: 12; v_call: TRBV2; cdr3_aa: ASSSDRVGEKLF
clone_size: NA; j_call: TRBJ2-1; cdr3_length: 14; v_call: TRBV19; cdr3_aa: ASSLPVGGPGNEQF
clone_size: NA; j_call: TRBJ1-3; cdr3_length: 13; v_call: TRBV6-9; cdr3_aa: ASSSRVFRGNTIY
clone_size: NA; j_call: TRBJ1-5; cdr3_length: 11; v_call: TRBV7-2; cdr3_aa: ASSLRDLRPQH
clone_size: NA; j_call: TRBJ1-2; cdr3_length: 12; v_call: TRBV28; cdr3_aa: ASSLQSGVAGYT
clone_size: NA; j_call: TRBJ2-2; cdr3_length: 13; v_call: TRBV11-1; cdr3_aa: ASSWGGTNTGELF
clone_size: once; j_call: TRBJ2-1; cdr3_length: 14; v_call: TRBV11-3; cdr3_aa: ASSLGLRSGGGEQF
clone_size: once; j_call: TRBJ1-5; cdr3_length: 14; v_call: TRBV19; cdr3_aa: ASSIPGQGRDQPQH
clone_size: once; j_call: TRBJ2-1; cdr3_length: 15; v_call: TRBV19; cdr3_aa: ASSIGRQRTSRDKQF
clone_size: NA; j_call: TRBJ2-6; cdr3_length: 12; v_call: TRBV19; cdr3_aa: ASRSGNEANVLT
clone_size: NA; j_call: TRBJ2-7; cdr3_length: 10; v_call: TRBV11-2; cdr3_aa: ASSSYSYEQY
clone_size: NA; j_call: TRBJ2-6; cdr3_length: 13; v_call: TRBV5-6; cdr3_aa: ASSYRGGKANVLT